These T cell receptor beta chains were read from a single sample in a study of T cell responses to AZD1222 COVID-19 vaccine. Sequencing was performed with immunoSEQ multiplex PCR; in TCRdb, only in-frame clones are kept and a portion is missing. The sample consists of some 140,000 clones, approximately 92% of them appearing once. This specimen was peripheral blood, taken 28 days after the second AZD1222 dose. These receptors originate from an adult who received the AZD1222 COVID-19 vaccine. The CDR3 runs from the conserved cysteine through the conserved F or W. D genes are given only for firm matches. Size values are once, few and many counts, or a class for expanded clones, and some rows have none.

J gene,D gene,V gene,clone size,CDR3 protein,CDR3 DNA
TRBJ1-4,TRBD1,TRBV4-2,NA,CASSQDPSPSPPGTDEKLFF,TGTGCCAGCAGCCAAGATCCCTCCCCCTCTCCCCCCGGGACAGATGAAAAACTGTTTTTT
TRBJ2-7,TRBD1,TRBV27,NA,CASSLTTGGHEQYF,TGTGCCAGCAGTTTAACGACAGGGGGCCACGAGCAGTACTTC
TRBJ2-2,NA,TRBV6-6,NA,CASSGGWGGELFF,TGTGCCAGCAGCGGAGGTTGGGGCGGGGAGCTGTTTTTT
TRBJ2-3,NA,TRBV9,NA,CASSPRGGDTQYF,TGTGCCAGCAGCCCTCGTGGGGGGGATACGCAGTATTTT
TRBJ1-2,TRBD1,TRBV2,NA,CASSNTGTDYGYTF,TGTGCCAGCAGTAATACCGGGACAGACTATGGCTACACCTTC
TRBJ1-1,NA,TRBV7-9,NA,CASSLDANVAFF,TGTGCCAGCAGCTTAGACGCGAATGTCGCTTTCTTT
TRBJ1-1,TRBD1,TRBV18,NA,CASSPPWGQGSMNTEAFF,TGTGCCAGCTCACCACCCTGGGGACAGGGGTCTATGAACACTGAAGCTTTCTTT
TRBJ1-1,TRBD1,TRBV11-3,NA,CASSQRQGLTEAFF,TGTGCCAGCAGCCAGAGACAGGGGCTAACTGAAGCTTTCTTT
TRBJ2-3,NA,TRBV2,NA,CASSALGTTTDTQYF,TGTGCCAGCAGCGCGTTGGGAACCACCACAGATACGCAGTATTTT
TRBJ2-3,NA,TRBV7-2,once,CASSLLGSADTQYF,TGTGCCAGCAGCTTATTGGGGTCGGCAGATACGCAGTATTTT
TRBJ1-5,NA,TRBV28,NA,CASSFGAGQPQHF,TGTGCCAGCAGTTTTGGGGCTGGTCAGCCCCAGCATTTT
TRBJ2-7,TRBD1,TRBV5-6,NA,CASSLEGQGDYEQYF,TGTGCCAGCAGCTTGGAGGGACAGGGTGATTACGAGCAGTACTTC
TRBJ1-6,NA,TRBV4-1,NA,CASSPLGEGSSYNSPLHF,TGCGCCAGCAGCCCCCTAGGGGAGGGGAGCTCCTATAATTCACCCCTCCACTTT
TRBJ1-5,NA,TRBV6-5,NA,CASSYNGGREQPQHF,TGTGCCAGCAGTTACAACGGGGGGCGGGAGCAGCCCCAGCATTTT
TRBJ1-1,NA,TRBV27,NA,CASSTQGGGAFF,TGTGCCAGCAGTACACAGGGCGGGGGAGCTTTCTTT
TRBJ2-1,NA,TRBV29-1,few,CSVEVGGDGRNEQFF,TGCAGCGTTGAAGTGGGTGGGGATGGTCGCAATGAGCAGTTCTTC
TRBJ1-2,NA,TRBV2,NA,CASSMQVDRGYTF,TGTGCCAGCAGTATGCAGGTCGATCGGGGCTACACCTTC
TRBJ2-1,TRBD2,TRBV5-8,NA,CASSRGLAGNEQFF,TGTGCCAGCAGCCGCGGACTAGCGGGCAATGAGCAGTTCTTC
TRBJ2-1,NA,TRBV7-2,NA,CASSLERTHPLSSYNEQFF,TGTGCCAGCAGCTTAGAGAGAACCCATCCCTTGAGCTCCTACAATGAGCAGTTCTTC
TRBJ1-5,NA,TRBV2,few,CASGRGDNQPQHF,TGTGCCAGCGGTCGAGGGGACAATCAGCCCCAGCATTTT
TRBJ1-6,NA,TRBV5-8,once,CASSFAPGQRGSYNSPLHF,TGTGCCAGCAGCTTTGCCCCGGGTCAGAGAGGATCCTATAATTCACCCCTCCACTTT
TRBJ1-4,NA,TRBV27,few,CASSPATNEKLFF,TGTGCCAGCAGTCCTGCAACTAATGAAAAACTGTTTTTT
TRBJ2-2,NA,TRBV23-1,NA,CASSQLTQGITGELFF,TGCGCCAGCAGTCAACTAACACAGGGAATCACCGGGGAGCTGTTTTTT
TRBJ2-5,TRBD2,TRBV7-9,NA,CASSLETSGLFQETQYF,TGTGCCAGCAGCTTAGAAACTAGCGGGCTTTTCCAAGAGACCCAGTACTTC
TRBJ1-6,NA,TRBV30,once,CAGTPESSYNSPLHF,TGTGCCGGGACCCCTGAGAGCTCCTATAATTCACCCCTCCACTTT
TRBJ1-6,NA,TRBV7-9,NA,CASSLMVNSPLHF,TGTGCCAGCAGCTTAATGGTAAATTCACCCCTCCACTTT
TRBJ1-2,NA,TRBV12-3/TRBV12-4,NA,CASTTDRTYGYTF,TGTGCCAGCACCACAGACAGGACCTATGGCTACACCTTC
TRBJ1-2,TRBD1,TRBV6-5,NA,CASKYRDRGPYGYTF,TGTGCCAGCAAATATAGGGACAGGGGCCCTTATGGCTACACCTTC
TRBJ1-6,NA,TRBV30,NA,CAWGISSYNSPLHF,TGTGCCTGGGGAATTAGCTCCTATAATTCACCCCTCCACTTT
TRBJ2-3,NA,TRBV7-9,NA,CASSLEVVALDTQYF,TGTGCCAGCAGCTTAGAAGTGGTAGCTCTGGATACGCAGTATTTT
TRBJ2-4,TRBD1,TRBV6-5,NA,CASSPPTGGKNIQYF,TGTGCCAGCAGTCCCCCGACAGGGGGAAAAAACATTCAGTACTTC
TRBJ1-6,TRBD1,TRBV27,NA,CASSLGTGGNSPLHF,TGTGCCAGCAGTTTAGGTACAGGGGGTAATTCACCCCTCCACTTT
TRBJ2-2,TRBD1,TRBV6-1,NA,CASSEAGHRGPNHGELFF,TGTGCCAGCAGTGAAGCGGGGCACAGGGGGCCGAATCACGGGGAGCTGTTTTTT
TRBJ2-1,TRBD1,TRBV7-9,NA,CASSYTTGTGVVNEQFF,TGTGCCAGCAGCTACACCACCGGGACAGGGGTGGTCAATGAGCAGTTCTTC
TRBJ1-1,NA,TRBV13,NA,CASSLGVRTEAFF,TGTGCCAGCAGCTTAGGGGTTCGGACTGAAGCTTTCTTT
TRBJ1-1,NA,TRBV13,few,CASSLALMQGKNTEAFF,TGTGCCAGCAGCTTAGCCCTAATGCAGGGGAAGAACACTGAAGCTTTCTTT
TRBJ2-6,NA,TRBV19,few,CASSPESSGANVLTF,TGTGCCAGTAGCCCGGAGAGCTCTGGGGCCAACGTCCTGACTTTC
TRBJ2-1,NA,TRBV19,NA,CASSSPAKSSYNEQFF,TGTGCCAGTAGTAGCCCAGCGAAGAGCTCCTACAATGAGCAGTTCTTC
TRBJ1-1,NA,TRBV29-1,NA,CSGLRDTEAFF,TGCAGCGGACTAAGGGACACTGAAGCTTTCTTT
TRBJ1-1,NA,TRBV6-5,NA,CASSYGDENTEAFF,TGTGCCAGCAGTTACGGGGACGAAAACACTGAAGCTTTCTTT
TRBJ2-1,TRBD2,TRBV5-1,NA,CASSSERGEQFF,TGCGCCAGCAGTTCGGAGCGGGGGGAGCAGTTCTTC
TRBJ1-5,NA,TRBV28,NA,CASSYPGAGQPQHF,TGTGCCAGCAGTTATCCAGGGGCAGGTCAGCCCCAGCATTTT
TRBJ1-3,NA,TRBV7-9,NA,CASSPARAAGNTIYF,TGTGCCAGCAGCCCTGCCCGGGCAGCTGGAAACACCATATATTTT
TRBJ1-1,NA,TRBV5-1,NA,CASSLAPEGGAFF,TGCGCCAGCAGCTTGGCCCCTGAGGGGGGAGCTTTCTTT
TRBJ1-2,TRBD1,TRBV23-1,NA,CASSQGPGTGEYYGYTF,TGCGCCAGCAGCCAGGGTCCCGGGACAGGGGAGTACTATGGCTACACCTTC
TRBJ2-2,TRBD1,TRBV10-1,NA,CANKGALDGELFF,TGCGCCAACAAGGGGGCGCTGGATGGGGAGCTGTTTTTT
TRBJ1-6,NA,TRBV4-1,NA,CASSQDSRDSPLHF,TGCGCCAGCAGCCAAGATTCTAGGGATTCACCCCTCCACTTT